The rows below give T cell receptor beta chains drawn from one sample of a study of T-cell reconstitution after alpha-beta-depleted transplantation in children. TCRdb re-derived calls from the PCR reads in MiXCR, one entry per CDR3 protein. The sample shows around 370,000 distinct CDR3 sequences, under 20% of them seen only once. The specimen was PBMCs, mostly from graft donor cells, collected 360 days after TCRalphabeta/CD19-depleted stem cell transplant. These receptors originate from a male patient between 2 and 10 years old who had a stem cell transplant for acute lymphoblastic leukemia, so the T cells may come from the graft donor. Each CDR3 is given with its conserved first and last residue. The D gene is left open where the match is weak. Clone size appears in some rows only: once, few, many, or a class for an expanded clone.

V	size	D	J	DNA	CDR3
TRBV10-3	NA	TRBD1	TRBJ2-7	TGTGCCATCAGAGGGGGACAGGGAGGATTCGAGCAGTACTTC	CAIRGGQGGFEQYF
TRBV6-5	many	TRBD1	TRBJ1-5	TGTGCCAGCAGTTTCCCAGGGGGGGGTCAGCCCCAGCATTTT	CASSFPGGGQPQHF
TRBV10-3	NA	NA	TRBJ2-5	TGTGCCATCAACGGAAGGGAAGGGGAAGAGACCCAGTACTTC	CAINGREGEETQYF
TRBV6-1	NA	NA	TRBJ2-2	TGTGCCAGCAGGCCACTCCAAAACACCGGGGAGCTGTTTTTT	CASRPLQNTGELFF
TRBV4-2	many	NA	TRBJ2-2	TGTGCCAGCAGCCAAGATCCGGAGGGGGGTCGCACCGGGGAGCTGTTTTTT	CASSQDPEGGRTGELFF
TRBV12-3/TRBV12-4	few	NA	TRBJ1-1	TGTGCCAGCAGTTTAGATCCAGGGCTGAACACTGAAGCTTTCTTT	CASSLDPGLNTEAFF
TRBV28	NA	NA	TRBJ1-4	TGTGCCAGCAGTCCGACGTTCGGGGGGTTTACCGAAAAACTGTTTTTT	CASSPTFGGFTEKLFF
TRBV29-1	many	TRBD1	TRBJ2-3	TGCAGCGTTGAGGCAGGGGGCCTCACAGATACGCAGTATTTT	CSVEAGGLTDTQYF
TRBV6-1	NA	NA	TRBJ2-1	TGTGCCAGCAGAAGGGACAGGGAGCTAGCGGGAGAAGATAATGAGCAGTTCTTC	CASRRDRELAGEDNEQFF
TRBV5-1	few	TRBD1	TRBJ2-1	TGCGCCAGCAGCTTCCGGGACAGGAGACACAATGAGCAGTTCTTC	CASSFRDRRHNEQFF
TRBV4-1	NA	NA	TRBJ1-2	TGCGCCAGCAGCCAAGATCCCGAGGGTCTAAGAAACAGGGCGGATGGCTACACCTTC	CASSQDPEGLRNRADGYTF
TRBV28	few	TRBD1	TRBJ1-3	TGTGCCAGCAGTTTAGGGGGACAGGGGGCGCGAGGAAACACCATATATTTT	CASSLGGQGARGNTIYF
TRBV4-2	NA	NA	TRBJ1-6	TGTGCCAGCAGCCAAGTTGGGTCAGGGATCAATTCACCCCTCCACTTT	CASSQVGSGINSPLHF
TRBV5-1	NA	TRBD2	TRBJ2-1	TGCGCCAGCAGTTCTACCGGGACTAGCGGGAGAGAGGTTGAGCAGTTCTTC	CASSSTGTSGREVEQFF
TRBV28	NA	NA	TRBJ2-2	TGTGCCAGCAGTTACAGGTTGACCGGGGAGCTGTTTTTT	CASSYRLTGELFF
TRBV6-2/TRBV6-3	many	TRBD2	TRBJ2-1	TGTGCCAGCAGCATTTTGGCCAGCGGGAGGCCCTATTCCTACAATGAGCAGTTCTTC	CASSILASGRPYSYNEQFF
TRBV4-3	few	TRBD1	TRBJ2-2	TGCGCCAGCAGCCAAGATCTCGGGACAGGGACCCTGGAGCTGTTTTTT	CASSQDLGTGTLELFF
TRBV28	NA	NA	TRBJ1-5	TGTGCCAGCAAAAAGGGGACGGACATAAAAAAATATAGCAATCAGCCCCAGCATTTT	CASKKGTDIKKYSNQPQHF
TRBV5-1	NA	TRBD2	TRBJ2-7	TGCGCCAGCAGCTTTAGCGGGATGAGCTCCTACGAGCAGTACTTC	CASSFSGMSSYEQYF
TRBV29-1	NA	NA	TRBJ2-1	TGCAGCGTTGACGGACCCCATTTTAGGGAGCAGTTCTTC	CSVDGPHFREQFF
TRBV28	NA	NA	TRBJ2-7	TGTGCCAGCAGTTTACTAGAATCCCTGGACCGGAACTACGAGCAGTACTTC	CASSLLESLDRNYEQYF
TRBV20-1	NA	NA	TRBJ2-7	TGCAGTGCTAGCACCGGGTCCGACTACGAGCAGTACTTC	CSASTGSDYEQYF
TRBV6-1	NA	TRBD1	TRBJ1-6	TGTGCCAGCCGGGACAGGGGGCCTGGATCACCCCTCCACTTT	CASRDRGPGSPLHF
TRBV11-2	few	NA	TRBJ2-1	TGTGCCAGCAGTACCTTCTACAATGAGCAGTTCTTC	CASSTFYNEQFF
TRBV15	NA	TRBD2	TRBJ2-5	TGTGCCACCGAAGCGGGAGGGGGTCAAGAGACCCAGTACTTC	CATEAGGGQETQYF
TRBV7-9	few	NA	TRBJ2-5	TGTGCCAGCAGCCCCCGGGACTTCTTACAAGAGACCCAGTACTTC	CASSPRDFLQETQYF
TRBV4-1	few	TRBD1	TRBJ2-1	TGCGCCAGCAGCCCCGGGACAGCCCTTAGGAATGAGCAGTTCTTC	CASSPGTALRNEQFF
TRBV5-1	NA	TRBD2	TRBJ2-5	TGCGCCAGCAGTTCGGGGGGACTAGCGGGAGAGACCCAGTACTTC	CASSSGGLAGETQYF
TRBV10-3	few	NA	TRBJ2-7	TGTGCCATCGGCGGGATGACAGCTTCCTACGAGCAGTACTTC	CAIGGMTASYEQYF
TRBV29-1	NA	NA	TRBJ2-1	TGCAGCGCCCTGGGGCAGGCGCTGAACAATGAGCAGTTCTTC	CSALGQALNNEQFF
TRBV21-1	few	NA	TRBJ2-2	TGTGCCAGCAGCAAAGCGCATAACTCCGGCCGGGCCGGGGAGCTGTTTTTT	CASSKAHNSGRAGELFF
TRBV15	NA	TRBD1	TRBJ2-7	TGTGCCACCAGCTTATGGCAGGGGGCTTTCGAGCAGTACTTC	CATSLWQGAFEQYF
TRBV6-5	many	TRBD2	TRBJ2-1	TGTGCCAGCAGTCACTTCCTTTCGACTAGCTTCCATGAGCAGTTCTTC	CASSHFLSTSFHEQFF
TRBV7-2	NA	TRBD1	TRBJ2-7	TGTGCCAGCAGCTTACTCCGGACAGGGATCGTATACGAGCAGTACTTC	CASSLLRTGIVYEQYF
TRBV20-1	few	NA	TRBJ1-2	TGCAGTGCCAGGGAGGGTAGGAACTATGGCTACACCTTC	CSAREGRNYGYTF
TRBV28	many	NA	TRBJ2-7	TGTGCCAGCAGTTTGCTAGAAAGGAGCTACGAGCAGTACTTC	CASSLLERSYEQYF
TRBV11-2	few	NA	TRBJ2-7	TGTGCCAGCAGCTTTAGTAGAAGCTCCTACGAGCAGTACTTC	CASSFSRSSYEQYF
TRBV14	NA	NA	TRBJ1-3	TGTGCCAGCAGCCAAGCCGGGACAACTGGAAACACCATATATTTT	CASSQAGTTGNTIYF
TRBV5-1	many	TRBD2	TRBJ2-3	TGCGCCAGCAGCTTGGCCGCGGGAGTCAGCACAGATACGCAGTATTTT	CASSLAAGVSTDTQYF
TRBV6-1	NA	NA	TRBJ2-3	TGTGCCAGCGGGCGGAGGGCCACAGATACGCAGTATTTT	CASGRRATDTQYF
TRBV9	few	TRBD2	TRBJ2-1	TGTGCCAGCAGCCCAAGGACTAGCGGTGTGTATGAGCAGTTCTTC	CASSPRTSGVYEQFF
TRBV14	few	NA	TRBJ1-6	TGTGCCAGCAGCCAAGACGGGGATTCACCCCTCCACTTT	CASSQDGDSPLHF
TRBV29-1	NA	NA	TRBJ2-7	TGCAGCGTTGAGGTTGCGGGGCTCCCCTACGAGCAGTACTTC	CSVEVAGLPYEQYF
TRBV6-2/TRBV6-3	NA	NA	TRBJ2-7	TGTGCCAGCAGTTACTCCAGACTAGTCGACTACGAGCAGTACTTC	CASSYSRLVDYEQYF
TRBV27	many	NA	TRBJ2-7	TGTGCCAGCAGTTTTGGTCAGGGAGATCCCTACGAGCAGTACTTC	CASSFGQGDPYEQYF
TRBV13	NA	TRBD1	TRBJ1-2	TGTGCCAGCAGCTTGGTTCACCGGGACAGGGGCCTGTCTGAAGGCTACACCTTC	CASSLVHRDRGLSEGYTF
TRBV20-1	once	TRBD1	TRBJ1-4	TGCAGTGCTGGGACCAGGGGGCTGGCTAATGAAAAACTGTTTTTT	CSAGTRGLANEKLFF
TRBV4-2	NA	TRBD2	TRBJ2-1	TGTGCCAGCAGCCAAGACCGGAGCGGGAGGTCCTACAATGAGCAGTTCTTC	CASSQDRSGRSYNEQFF
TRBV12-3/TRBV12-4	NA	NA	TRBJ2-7	TGTGCCAGCAGTCCAGGGGCCGTTTCGGACGAGCAGTACTTC	CASSPGAVSDEQYF
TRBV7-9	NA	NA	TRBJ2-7	TGTGCCAGCAGCCAAGCCTGGCAGAGTTCCCAAGAGCAGTACTTC	CASSQAWQSSQEQYF
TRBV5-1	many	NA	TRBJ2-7	TGCGCCAGCAGCCCGGACAGCACTCATTACGAGCAGTACTTC	CASSPDSTHYEQYF
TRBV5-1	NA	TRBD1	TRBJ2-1	TGCGCCAGCAGCGGGAGGACAGGGCACAATGAGCAGTTCTTC	CASSGRTGHNEQFF
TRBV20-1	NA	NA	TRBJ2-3	TGCAGTGCTAGATGGCGCAAGGCACAGATATTCGGTACGCAGTATTTT	CSARWRKAQIFGTQYF